These 10 T cell receptor beta chains were all obtained from the same sample, sequenced in a study of blood T cells in healthy people across ages. Primed by a sample-barcoded 5' primer and a J-beta primer mix, a second PCR proceeded for about 6 to 12 cycles. TCRdb re-analysed the 5' RACE reads in MiXCR, keeping a single row per CDR3 protein. The table has roughly 1.5 million distinct CDR3 sequences, under 55% seen once. The sequenced sample consisted of blood. The receptors derive from a woman under 30 in good health.

The gene calls are TRBV11-2 and TRBJ1-1, with 11 nucleotides matching TRBD1. The V gene end was trimmed by 5 bases and the J gene end by 5 bases; junction bases not matched to a gene: 7. CDR3 length: 15 amino acids. In germline, CDR1 is SGHAT, CDR2 FQNNGV. CDR3 loop: CASSRLGQGGTEAFF. DNA of the CDR3: TGTGCCAGCAGCAGATTGGGACAGGGGGGGACTGAAGCTTTCTTT.

V usage is TRBV6-5 and J usage is TRBJ2-7; TRBD1 matches at 7 bases. Germline V gives CDR1 MNHEY, CDR2 SVGAGI. Unmatched junction bases numbered 13, after V lost 4 bases and J lost 7 bases. There are 15 residues in the CDR3. The CDR3 coding sequence is TGTGCCAGCAGTTTGGACAGGTTCCCATACAATGAGCAGTACTTC. Translated: CASSLDRFPYNEQYF.

V usage is TRBV6-2 or TRBV6-3 and J usage is TRBJ1-2, with unresolved D. CDR1 is MNHEY and CDR2 is SVGEGT in the germline V gene. CDR3 size: 13 residues. The V and J ends lost 2 bases and 7 bases respectively, with 11 bases between them. The CDR3 DNA reads TGTGCCAGCAGTTACAGTCCTCAGTTTGGCTACACCTTC. It translates to CASSYSPQFGYTF.

The J gene is TRBJ2-7, the V gene TRBV4-1; D is possibly TRBD1 (5 bases). Between the trimmed V and J ends, which lost 8 bases and 3 bases, there was a span of 17 bases. CDR1 is MGHRA and CDR2 is YSYEKL in the germline V gene. This CDR3 spans 14 amino acids. CDR3 coding DNA: TGCGCCAGCCGGCAGAGTGCAGGGTTCTACGAGCAGTACTTC. Protein sequence: CASRQSAGFYEQYF.

Only a few counts were recorded for this clonotype. The chain couples TRBV10-3 to TRBJ1-1; no reliable D call. Trimming stripped 8 bases from V and 3 bases from J, with 13 bases between. The CDR3 covers 13 residues. Germline V CDR1 and CDR2: ENHRY, SYGVKD. The CDR3 reads CAIGVAADTEAFF. DNA for the CDR3: TGTGCCATCGGGGTTGCGGCGGACACTGAAGCTTTCTTT.

This CDR3 is CASTGGKSYGYTF. In nucleotides, the CDR3 is TGTGCCAGCACCGGAGGGAAAAGCTATGGCTACACCTTC. The genes are TRBV7-9 and TRBJ1-2; unclear D gene. The CDR3 contains 13 residues. Germline lookup yields CDR1 SEHNR and CDR2 FQNEAQ (reference sequence). The germline V and J ends were trimmed by 7 bases and 4 bases, with 13 bases remaining between them.

The chain links TRBV21-1 to TRBJ2-7; TRBD1 is the table's D call, not checked against the DNA. TRBV21-1 is a pseudogene segment. The CDR3 length is 13 residues. CDR3 sequence (DNA): TGTGCCAGCAGCAAACCCGGGCTGTACGAGCAGTACTTC. Protein product: CASSKPGLYEQYF.

CDR3 in amino acids: CATSKTRSYTDTQYF. The DNA of the CDR3 is TGTGCCACCAGTAAGACTAGATCTTACACAGATACGCAGTATTTT. The chain has TRBV15 and TRBJ2-3, with D possibly matching TRBD2 (6 bases). Trimming took 6 bases from V and 2 from J, leaving 15 bases between them. CDR1 is LNHNV, CDR2 YYDKDF, per germline (reference sequence). The CDR3 covers 15 residues.

This clonotype has a handful of counts. The J gene is TRBJ2-3, the V gene TRBV19, with D uncertain. This CDR3 has 13 amino acids. Germline lookup yields CDR1 LNHDA and CDR2 SQIVND (reference sequence). V gave up 7 bases and J gave up 0 bases, with 8 bases separating them. As DNA, the CDR3 is TGTGCCAGTATTGGTCGGAGCACAGATACGCAGTATTTT. Amino acid sequence: CASIGRSTDTQYF.

This chain joins TRBV5-1 and TRBJ2-7; D remains unclear. The CDR3 totals 15 residues. Trimming shortened V by 2 bases and J by 2 bases, and 14 bases separated the two germline ends. Germline CDR1 and CDR2: SGHRS and YFSETQ. The CDR3 coding sequence is TGCGCCAGCAGCTTCGGAGCAACACCTACCTACGAGCAGTACTTC. This gives the protein CASSFGATPTYEQYF.